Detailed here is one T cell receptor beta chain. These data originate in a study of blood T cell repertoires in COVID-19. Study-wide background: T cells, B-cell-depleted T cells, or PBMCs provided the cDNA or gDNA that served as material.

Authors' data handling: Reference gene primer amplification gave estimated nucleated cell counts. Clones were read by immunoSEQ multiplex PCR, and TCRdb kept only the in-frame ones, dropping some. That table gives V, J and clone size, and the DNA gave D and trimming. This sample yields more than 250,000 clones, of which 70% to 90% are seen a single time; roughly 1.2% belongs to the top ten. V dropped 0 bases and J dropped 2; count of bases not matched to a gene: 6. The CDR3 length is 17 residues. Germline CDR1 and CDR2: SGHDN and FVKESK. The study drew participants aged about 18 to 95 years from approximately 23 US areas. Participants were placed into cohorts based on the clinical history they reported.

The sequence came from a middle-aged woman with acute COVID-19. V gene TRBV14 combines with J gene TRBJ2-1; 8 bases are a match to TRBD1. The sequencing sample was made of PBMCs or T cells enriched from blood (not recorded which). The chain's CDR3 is CASSQDSRTGPYNEQFF. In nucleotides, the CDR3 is TGTGCCAGCAGCCAAGATTCGAGGACAGGGCCCTACAATGAGCAGTTCTTC.